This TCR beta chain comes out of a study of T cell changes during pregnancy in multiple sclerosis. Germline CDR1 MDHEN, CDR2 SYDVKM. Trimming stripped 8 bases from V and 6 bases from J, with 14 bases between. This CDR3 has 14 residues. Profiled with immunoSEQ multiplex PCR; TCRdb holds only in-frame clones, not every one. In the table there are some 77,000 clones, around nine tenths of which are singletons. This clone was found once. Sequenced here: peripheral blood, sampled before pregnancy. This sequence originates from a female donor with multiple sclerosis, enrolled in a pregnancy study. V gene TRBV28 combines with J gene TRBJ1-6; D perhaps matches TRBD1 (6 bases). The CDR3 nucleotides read TGTGCCAGCTTCTCCGGGACACTTAATTCACCCCTCCACTTT. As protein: CASFSGTLNSPLHF.